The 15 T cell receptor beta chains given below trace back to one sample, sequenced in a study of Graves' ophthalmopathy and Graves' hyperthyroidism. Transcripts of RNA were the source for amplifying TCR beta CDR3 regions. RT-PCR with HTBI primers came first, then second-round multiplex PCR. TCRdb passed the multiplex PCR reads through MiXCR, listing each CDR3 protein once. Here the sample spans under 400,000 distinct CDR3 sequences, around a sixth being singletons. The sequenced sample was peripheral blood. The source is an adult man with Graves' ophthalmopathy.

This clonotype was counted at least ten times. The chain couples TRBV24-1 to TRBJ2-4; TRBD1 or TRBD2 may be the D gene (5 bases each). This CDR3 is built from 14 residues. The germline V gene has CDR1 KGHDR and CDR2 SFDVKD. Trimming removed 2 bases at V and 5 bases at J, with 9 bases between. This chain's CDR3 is CATSDWGTENIQYF. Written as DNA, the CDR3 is TGTGCCACCAGTGATTGGGGGACGGAAAACATTCAGTACTTC.

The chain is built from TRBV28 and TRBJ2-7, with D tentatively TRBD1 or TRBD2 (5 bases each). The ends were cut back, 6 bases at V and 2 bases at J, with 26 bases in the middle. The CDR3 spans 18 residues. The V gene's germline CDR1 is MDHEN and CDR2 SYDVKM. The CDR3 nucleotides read TGTGCCAGCAGGCTAACCACCCCTTACACGGGACGGCCCTACGAGCAGTACTTC. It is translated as CASRLTTPYTGRPYEQYF.

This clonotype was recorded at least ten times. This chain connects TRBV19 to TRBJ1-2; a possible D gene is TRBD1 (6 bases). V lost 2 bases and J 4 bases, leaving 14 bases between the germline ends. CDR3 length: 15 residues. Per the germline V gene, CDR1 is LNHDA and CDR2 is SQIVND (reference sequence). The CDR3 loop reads CASSIRGPPSYGYTF. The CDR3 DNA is TGTGCCAGTAGTATACGGGGGCCCCCCTCCTATGGCTACACCTTC. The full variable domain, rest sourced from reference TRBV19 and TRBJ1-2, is DGGITQSPKYLFRKEGQNVTLSCEQNLNHDAMYWYRQDPGQGLRLIYYSQIVNDFQKGDIAEGYSVSREKKESFPLTVTSAQKNPTAFYLCASSIRGPPSYGYTFGSGTRLTVV.

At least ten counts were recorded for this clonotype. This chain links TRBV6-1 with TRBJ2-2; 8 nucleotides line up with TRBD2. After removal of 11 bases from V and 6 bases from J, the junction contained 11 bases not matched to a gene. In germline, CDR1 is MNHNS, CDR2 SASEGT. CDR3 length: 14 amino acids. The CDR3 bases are TGTGCCGGTAGACTAGCGTCCTCCCCCGGGGAGCTGTTTTTT. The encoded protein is CAGRLASSPGELFF.

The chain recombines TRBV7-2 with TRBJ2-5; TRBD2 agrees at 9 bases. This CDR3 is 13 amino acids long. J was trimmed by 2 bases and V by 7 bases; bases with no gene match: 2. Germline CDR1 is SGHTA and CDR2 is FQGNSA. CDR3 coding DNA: TGTGCCAGCACGCTAGCGGGACAAGAGACCCAGTACTTC. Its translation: CASTLAGQETQYF. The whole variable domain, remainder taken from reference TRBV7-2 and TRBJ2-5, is GAGVSQSPSNKVTEKGKDVELRCDPISGHTALYWYRQSLGQGLEFLIYFQGNSAPDKSGLPSDRFSAERTGGSVSTLTIQRTQQEDSAVYLCASTLAGQETQYFGPGTRLLVL.

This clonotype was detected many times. CDR3 coding DNA: TGTGCCAGCAGAGAAACACGGGGGTTCGGCGGGGAGCTGTTTTTT. The encoded protein is CASRETRGFGGELFF. The chain joins TRBV6-1 to TRBJ2-2, with D possibly being TRBD2 (6 bases). V lost 6 bases and J lost 7, with 18 bases in between. Germline CDR1 and CDR2: MNHNS and SASEGT. This CDR3 comprises 15 residues.

CDR3 in DNA: TGTGCCAGCAGTTACTCGATCGGACAGGGAGTGCAGGAGCAGTACTTC. This gives the protein CASSYSIGQGVQEQYF. The chain employs TRBV6-5 and TRBJ2-7; TRBD1 aligns across 8 bases. The CDR3 loop spans 16 amino acids. Germline CDR1 is MNHEY and CDR2 is SVGAGI. J lost 7 bases, V lost 0 bases, and 11 bases had no gene match.

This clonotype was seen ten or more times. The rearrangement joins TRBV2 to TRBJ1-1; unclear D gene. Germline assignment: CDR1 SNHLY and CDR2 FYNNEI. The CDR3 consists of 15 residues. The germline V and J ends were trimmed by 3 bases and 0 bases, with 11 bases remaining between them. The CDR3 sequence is CASSEVRDMNTEAFF. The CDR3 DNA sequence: TGTGCCAGCAGTGAGGTCCGAGACATGAACACTGAAGCTTTCTTT.

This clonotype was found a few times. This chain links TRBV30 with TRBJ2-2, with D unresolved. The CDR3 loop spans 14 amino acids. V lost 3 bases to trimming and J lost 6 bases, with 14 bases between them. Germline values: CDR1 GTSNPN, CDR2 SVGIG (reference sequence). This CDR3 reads CAWRDHDVAGELFF. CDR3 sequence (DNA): TGTGCCTGGAGAGATCACGACGTGGCCGGGGAGCTGTTTTTT.

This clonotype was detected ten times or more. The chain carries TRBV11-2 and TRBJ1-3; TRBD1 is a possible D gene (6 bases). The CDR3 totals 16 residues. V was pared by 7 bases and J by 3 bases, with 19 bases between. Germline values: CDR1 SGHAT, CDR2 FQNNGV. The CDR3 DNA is TGTGCCAGCACCCCAATGGGGGGCTATCGTGGAAACACCATATATTTT. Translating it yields CASTPMGGYRGNTIYF.

The CDR3 spells CASPGTVLTETQYF. CDR3 DNA: TGTGCCAGCCCGGGGACAGTCCTCACGGAGACCCAGTACTTC. The rearrangement joins TRBV6-1 to TRBJ2-5; 7 positions match TRBD1. Germline CDR1 and CDR2: MNHNS and SASEGT. The CDR3 consists of 14 residues. V was pared by 8 bases and J by 5 bases, with 11 bases of the junction left unmatched.

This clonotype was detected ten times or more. Here the CDR3 reads CASSHATGGNYGYTF. The DNA of the CDR3 is TGTGCCAGCAGCCATGCTACAGGGGGCAATTATGGCTACACCTTC. The V call is TRBV3-1, the J call TRBJ1-2, with 9 positions matching TRBD1. The CDR3 runs 15 residues. Losses at the gene ends were 3 bases for V and 5 bases for J; bases not matched to a gene: 7. Per the germline V gene, CDR1 is LGHDT and CDR2 is YNNKEL (reference sequence).

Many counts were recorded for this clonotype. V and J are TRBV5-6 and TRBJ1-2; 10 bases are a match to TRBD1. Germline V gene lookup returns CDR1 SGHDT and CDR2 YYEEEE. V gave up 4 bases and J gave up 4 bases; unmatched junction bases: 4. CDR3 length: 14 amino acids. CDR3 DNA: TGTGCCAGCAGCCCGGGACAGGGGCGCTATGGCTACACCTTC. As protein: CASSPGQGRYGYTF.

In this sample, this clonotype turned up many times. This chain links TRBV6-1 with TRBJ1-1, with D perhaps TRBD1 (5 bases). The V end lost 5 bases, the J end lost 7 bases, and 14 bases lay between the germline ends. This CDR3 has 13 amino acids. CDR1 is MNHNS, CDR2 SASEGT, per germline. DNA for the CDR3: TGTGCCAGCAGTCGCACAGGTGGTGGTGAAGCTTTCTTT. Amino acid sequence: CASSRTGGGEAFF.

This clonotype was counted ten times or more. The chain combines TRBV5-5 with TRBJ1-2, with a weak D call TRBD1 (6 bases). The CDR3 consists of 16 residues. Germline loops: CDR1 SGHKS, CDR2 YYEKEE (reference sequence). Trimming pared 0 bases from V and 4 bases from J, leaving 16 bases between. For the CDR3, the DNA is TGTGCCAGCAGCTTGGAATGGACAGTACAATCCTATGGCTACACCTTC. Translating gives CASSLEWTVQSYGYTF.